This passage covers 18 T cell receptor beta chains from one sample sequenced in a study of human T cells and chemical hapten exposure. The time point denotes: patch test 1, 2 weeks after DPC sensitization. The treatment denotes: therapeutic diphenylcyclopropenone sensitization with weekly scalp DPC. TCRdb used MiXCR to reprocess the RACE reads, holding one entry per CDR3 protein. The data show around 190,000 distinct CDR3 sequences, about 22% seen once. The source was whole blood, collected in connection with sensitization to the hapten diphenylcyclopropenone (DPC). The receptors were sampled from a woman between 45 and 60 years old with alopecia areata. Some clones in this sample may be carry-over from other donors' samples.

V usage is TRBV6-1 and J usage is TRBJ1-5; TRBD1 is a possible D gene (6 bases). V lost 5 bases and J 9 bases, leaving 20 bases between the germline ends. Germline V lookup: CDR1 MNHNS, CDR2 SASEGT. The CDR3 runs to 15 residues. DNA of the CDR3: TGTGCCAGCAGTACGCGGGGCAGGGGTGTAGGGCCCCAGCATTTT. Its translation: CASSTRGRGVGPQHF.

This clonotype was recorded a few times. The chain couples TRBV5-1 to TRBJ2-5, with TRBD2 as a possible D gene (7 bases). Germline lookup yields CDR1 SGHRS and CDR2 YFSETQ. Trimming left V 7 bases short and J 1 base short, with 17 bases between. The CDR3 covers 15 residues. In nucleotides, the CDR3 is TGCGCCAGCGCGGGGGCCCCTTCTCCCCAAGAGACCCAGTACTTC. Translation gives CASAGAPSPQETQYF.

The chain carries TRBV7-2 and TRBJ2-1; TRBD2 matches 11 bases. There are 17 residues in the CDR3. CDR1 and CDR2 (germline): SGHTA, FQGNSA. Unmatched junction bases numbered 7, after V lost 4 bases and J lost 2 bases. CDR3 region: CASSSSGRRGAYNEQFF. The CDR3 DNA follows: TGTGCCAGCAGCTCTAGCGGGAGGAGGGGGGCCTACAATGAGCAGTTCTTC.

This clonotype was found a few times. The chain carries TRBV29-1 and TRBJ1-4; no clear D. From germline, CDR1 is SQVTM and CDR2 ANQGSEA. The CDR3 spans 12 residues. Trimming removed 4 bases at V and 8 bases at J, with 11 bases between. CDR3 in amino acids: CSVGRPGEKLFF. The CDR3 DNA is TGCAGCGTTGGGAGGCCTGGCGAAAAACTGTTTTTT.

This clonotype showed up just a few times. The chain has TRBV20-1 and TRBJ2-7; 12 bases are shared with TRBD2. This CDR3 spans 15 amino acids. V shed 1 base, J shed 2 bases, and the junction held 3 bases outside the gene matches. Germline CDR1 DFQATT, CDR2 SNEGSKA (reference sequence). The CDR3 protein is CSARGTSGNTYEQYF. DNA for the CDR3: TGCAGTGCTAGAGGGACTAGCGGGAACACCTACGAGCAGTACTTC.

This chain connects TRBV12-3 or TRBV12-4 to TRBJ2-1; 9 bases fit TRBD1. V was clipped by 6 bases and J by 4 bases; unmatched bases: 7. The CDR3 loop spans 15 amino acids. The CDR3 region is CASSLDRGLYNEQFF. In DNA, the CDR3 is TGTGCCAGCAGCTTGGACAGGGGACTTTACAATGAGCAGTTCTTC.

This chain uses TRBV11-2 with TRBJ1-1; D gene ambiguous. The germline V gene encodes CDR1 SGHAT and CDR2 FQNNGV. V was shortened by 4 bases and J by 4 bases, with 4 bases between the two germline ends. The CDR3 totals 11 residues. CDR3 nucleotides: TGTGCCAGCAGCTGGTCCACTGAAGCTTTCTTT. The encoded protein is CASSWSTEAFF.

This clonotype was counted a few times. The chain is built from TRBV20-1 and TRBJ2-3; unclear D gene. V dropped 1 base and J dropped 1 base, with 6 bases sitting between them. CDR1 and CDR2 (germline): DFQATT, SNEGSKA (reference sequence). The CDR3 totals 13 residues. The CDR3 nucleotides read TGCAGTGCTAGAGGGCAACGCACAGATACGCAGTATTTT. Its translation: CSARGQRTDTQYF.

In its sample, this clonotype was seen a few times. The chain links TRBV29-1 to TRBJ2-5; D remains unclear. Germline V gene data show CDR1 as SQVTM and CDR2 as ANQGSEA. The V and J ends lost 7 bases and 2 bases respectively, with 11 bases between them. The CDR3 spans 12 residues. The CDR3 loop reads CSATLSQETQYF. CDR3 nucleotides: TGCAGCGCGACCTTAAGTCAAGAGACCCAGTACTTC.

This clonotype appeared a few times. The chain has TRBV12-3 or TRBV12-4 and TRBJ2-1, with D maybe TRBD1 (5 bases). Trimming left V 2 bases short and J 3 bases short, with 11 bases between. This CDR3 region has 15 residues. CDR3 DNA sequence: TGTGCCAGCAGTTTATTTGGACATGACTACAATGAGCAGTTCTTC. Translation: CASSLFGHDYNEQFF.

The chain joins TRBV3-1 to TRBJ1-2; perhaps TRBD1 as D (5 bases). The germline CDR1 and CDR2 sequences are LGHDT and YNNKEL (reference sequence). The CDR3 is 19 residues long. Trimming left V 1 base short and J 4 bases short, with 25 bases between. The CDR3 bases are TGTGCCAGCAGCCAAGGGGTCGGGGGGTCCACCCCCCTCGGCTATGGCTACACCTTC. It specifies CASSQGVGGSTPLGYGYTF.

The chain's CDR3 is CSASLGPTYEQYF. DNA for the CDR3: TGCAGTGCTAGCTTGGGACCCACCTACGAGCAGTACTTC. This chain joins TRBV20-1 and TRBJ2-7; D possibly uses TRBD1 or TRBD2 (5 bases each). Trimming pared 3 bases from V and 2 bases from J, leaving 11 bases between. Germline V gene sequence: CDR1 DFQATT, CDR2 SNEGSKA (reference sequence). There are 13 residues in the CDR3.

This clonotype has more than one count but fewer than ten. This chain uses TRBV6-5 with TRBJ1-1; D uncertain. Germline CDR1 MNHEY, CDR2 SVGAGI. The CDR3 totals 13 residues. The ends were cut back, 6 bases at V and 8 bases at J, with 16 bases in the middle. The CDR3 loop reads CASSEIRQTEAFF. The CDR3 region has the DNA TGTGCCAGCAGCGAGATAAGGCAGACGGAAGCTTTCTTT.

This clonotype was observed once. The CDR3 reads CASSLEEYQETQYF. CDR3 coding DNA: TGTGCCAGCAGCTTAGAGGAGTATCAGGAGACCCAGTACTTC. V gene TRBV7-8 combines with J gene TRBJ2-5, with no clear D. The CDR3 covers 14 residues. In germline, CDR1 is SGHVS, CDR2 FQNEAQ. V gave up 1 base and J gave up 5 bases, with 11 bases separating them.

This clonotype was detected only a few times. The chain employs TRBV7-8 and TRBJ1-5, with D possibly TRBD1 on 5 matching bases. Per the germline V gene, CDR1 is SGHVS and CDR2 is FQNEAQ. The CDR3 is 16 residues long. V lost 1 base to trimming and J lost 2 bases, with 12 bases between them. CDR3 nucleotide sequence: TGTGCCAGCAGCTTAGGCGGGGCGGTAGGCAATCAGCCCCAGCATTTT. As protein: CASSLGGAVGNQPQHF.

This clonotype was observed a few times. This chain's CDR3 is CASSRDSREGYGYTF. The CDR3 bases are TGTGCCAGCAGCCGGGACAGCCGAGAGGGCTATGGCTACACCTTC. J is TRBJ1-2 and V is TRBV7-9; TRBD1 matches 7 bases. This CDR3 is 15 amino acids long. The V gene's germline CDR1 is SEHNR and CDR2 FQNEAQ (reference sequence). The trim removed 5 bases at V and 4 bases at J, leaving 10 bases unmatched.

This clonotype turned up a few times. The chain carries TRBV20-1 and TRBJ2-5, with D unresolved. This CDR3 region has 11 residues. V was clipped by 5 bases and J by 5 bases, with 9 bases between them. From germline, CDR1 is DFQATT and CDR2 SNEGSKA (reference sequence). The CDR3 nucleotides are TGCAGTGCTGACCCCGGGGAGACCCAGTACTTC. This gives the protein CSADPGETQYF.

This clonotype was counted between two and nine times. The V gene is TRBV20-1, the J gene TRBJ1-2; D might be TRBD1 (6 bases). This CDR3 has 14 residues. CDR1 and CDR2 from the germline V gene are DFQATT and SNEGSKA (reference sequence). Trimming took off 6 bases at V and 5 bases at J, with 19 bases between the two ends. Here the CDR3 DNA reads TGCAGTGCCCTGGGGGCAGGGGCGCTTTATGGCTACACCTTC. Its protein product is CSALGAGALYGYTF.